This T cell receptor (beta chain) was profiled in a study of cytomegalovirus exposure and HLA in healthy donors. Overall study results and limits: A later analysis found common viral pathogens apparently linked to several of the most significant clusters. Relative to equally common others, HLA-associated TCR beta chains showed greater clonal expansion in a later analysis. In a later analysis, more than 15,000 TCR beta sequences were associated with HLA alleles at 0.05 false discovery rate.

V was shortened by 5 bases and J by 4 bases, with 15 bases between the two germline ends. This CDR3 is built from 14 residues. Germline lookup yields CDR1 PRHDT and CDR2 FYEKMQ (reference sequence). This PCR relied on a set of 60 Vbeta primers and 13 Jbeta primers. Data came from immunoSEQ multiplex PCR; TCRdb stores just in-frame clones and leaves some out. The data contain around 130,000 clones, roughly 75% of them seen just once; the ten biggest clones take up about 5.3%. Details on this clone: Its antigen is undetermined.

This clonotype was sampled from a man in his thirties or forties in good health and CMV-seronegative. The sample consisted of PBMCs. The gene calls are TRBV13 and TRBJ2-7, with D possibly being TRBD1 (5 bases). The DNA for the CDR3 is TGTGCCAGCAGCCCCAACGGACAACAATACGAGCAGTACTTC. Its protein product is CASSPNGQQYEQYF. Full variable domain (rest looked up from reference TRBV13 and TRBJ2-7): AAGVIQSPRHLIKEKRETATLKCYPIPRHDTVYWYQQGPGQDPQFLISFYEKMQSDKGSIPDRFSAQQFSDYHSELNMSSLELGDSALYFCASSPNGQQYEQYFGPGTRLTVT.